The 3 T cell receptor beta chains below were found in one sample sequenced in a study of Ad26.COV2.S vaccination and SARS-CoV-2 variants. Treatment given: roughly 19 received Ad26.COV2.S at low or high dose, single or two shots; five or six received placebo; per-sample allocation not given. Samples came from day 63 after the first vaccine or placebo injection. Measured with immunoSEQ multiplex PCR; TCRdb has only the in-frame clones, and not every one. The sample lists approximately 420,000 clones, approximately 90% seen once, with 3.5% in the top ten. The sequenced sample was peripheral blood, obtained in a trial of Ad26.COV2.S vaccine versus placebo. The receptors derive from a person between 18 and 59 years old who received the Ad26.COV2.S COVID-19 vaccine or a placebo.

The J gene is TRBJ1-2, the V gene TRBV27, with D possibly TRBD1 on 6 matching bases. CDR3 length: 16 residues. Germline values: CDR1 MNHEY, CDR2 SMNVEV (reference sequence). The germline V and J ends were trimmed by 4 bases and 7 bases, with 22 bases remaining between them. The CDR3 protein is CASSSTPGATAGGYTF. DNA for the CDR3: TGTGCCAGCAGTTCCACCCCAGGGGCGACTGCGGGTGGCTACACCTTC.

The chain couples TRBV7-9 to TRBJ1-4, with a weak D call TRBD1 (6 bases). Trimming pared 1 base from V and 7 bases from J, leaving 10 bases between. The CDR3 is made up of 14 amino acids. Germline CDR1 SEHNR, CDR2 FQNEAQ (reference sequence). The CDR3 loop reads CASSLGGASEKLFF. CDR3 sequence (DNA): TGTGCCAGCAGCTTAGGGGGGGCCTCTGAAAAACTGTTTTTT.

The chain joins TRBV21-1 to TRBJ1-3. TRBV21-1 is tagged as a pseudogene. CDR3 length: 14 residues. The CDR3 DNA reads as TGTGCCAGGATAAAACTTGCAAGAGGAAACACCATATATTTT. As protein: CARIKLARGNTIYF.